This record covers a single TCR beta chain. The antigen remains unidentified. Looked up from germline, CDR1 is KGHSH and CDR2 is LQKENI. V lost 2 bases, J lost 5 bases, and 9 bases lay in between. This CDR3 is built from 13 residues. These data come from a study of lymphopenia after photon versus proton radiotherapy. General observations from the study: A bigger post-nadir fall in TCR diversity correlated inversely with survival time in deceased patients.

The data were produced by immunoSEQ multiplex PCR, yet TCRdb's version contains in-frame clones alone and is incomplete. Among about 30,000 clones listed, 90% to 95% were seen once. This clonotype originated in a woman aged 50 to 65 with cholangiocarcinoma. The chain links TRBV18 to TRBJ1-2; D ambiguous. This material consisted of peripheral blood, taken from a patient treated with photon-based radiotherapy. CDR3 nucleotide sequence: TGTGCCAGCTCACCAGACACGAGATATGGCTACACCTTC. Its protein is CASSPDTRYGYTF.